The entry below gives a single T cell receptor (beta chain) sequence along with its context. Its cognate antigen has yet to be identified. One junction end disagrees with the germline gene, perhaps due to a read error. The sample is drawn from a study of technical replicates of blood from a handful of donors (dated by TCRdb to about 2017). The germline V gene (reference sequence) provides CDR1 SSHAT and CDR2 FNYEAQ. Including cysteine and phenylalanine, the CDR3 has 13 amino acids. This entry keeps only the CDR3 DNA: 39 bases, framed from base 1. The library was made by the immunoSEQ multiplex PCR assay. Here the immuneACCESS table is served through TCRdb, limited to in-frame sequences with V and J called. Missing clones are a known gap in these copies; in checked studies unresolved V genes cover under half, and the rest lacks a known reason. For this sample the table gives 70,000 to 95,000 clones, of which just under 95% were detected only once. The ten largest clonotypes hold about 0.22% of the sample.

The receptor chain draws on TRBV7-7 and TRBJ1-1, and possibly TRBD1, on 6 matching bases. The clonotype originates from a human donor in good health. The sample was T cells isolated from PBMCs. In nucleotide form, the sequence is TGTGCTAGCAGCTTGGACAGAAACACTGAAGCTTTCTTT. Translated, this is CASSLDRNTEAFF.